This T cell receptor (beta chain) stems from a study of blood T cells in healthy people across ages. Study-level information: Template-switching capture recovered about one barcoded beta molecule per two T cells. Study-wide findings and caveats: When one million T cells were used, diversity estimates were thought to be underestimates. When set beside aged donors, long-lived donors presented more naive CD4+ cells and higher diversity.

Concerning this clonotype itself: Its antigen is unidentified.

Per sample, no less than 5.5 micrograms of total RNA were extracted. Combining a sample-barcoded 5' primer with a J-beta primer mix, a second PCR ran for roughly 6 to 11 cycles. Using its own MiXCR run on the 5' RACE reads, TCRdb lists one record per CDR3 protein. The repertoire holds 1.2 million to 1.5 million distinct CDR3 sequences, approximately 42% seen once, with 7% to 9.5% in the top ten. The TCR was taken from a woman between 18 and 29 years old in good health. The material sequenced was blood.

The CDR3 sequence: CASSYIQELTF. The CDR3 DNA is TGTGCCAGCAGTTATATCCAGGAACTCACCTTC. V is TRBV6-2 or TRBV6-3 and J is TRBJ1-2; D call uncertain. Trimming cost V 3 bases and J 13 bases, with 12 bases left between them. Germline V lookup: CDR1 MNHEY, CDR2 SVGEGT. The length of the CDR3 is 11 residues.